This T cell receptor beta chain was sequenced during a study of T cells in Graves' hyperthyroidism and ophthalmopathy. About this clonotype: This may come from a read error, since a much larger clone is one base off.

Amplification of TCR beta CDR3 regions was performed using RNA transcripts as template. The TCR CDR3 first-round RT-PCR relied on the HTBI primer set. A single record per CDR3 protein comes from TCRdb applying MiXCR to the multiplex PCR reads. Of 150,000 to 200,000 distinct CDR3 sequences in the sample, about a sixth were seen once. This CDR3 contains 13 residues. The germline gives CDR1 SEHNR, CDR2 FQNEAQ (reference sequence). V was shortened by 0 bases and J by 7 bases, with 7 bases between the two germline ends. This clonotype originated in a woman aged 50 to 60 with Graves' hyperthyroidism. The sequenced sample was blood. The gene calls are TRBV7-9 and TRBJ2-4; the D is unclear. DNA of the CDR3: TGTGCCAGCAGCTTAGCGGGGAAGAACATTCAGTACTTC. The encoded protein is CASSLAGKNIQYF.